This TCR beta chain derives from a study of CD8+ T cells in alopecia areata (dated 2018 in TCRdb). Study-wide context: The treated patients took part in an open-label pilot trial in which moderate-to-severe alopecia areata was treated with oral tofacitinib at 5 to 10 mg twice daily. Tofacitinib was given for 6 to 18 months, followed by 6 months of follow-up off drug to assess delayed response and recurrence. To study T cell clonal expansion in alopecia areata, the researchers applied high-throughput TCRbeta sequencing to both the C3H/HeJ mouse model and human patients. On the human side, TCRbeta sequencing was run on scalp tissue and on sorted CD4+ and CD8+ peripheral blood T cells from healthy controls and from alopecia areata patients with either patchy or totalis/universalis disease. Tofacitinib-treated patients had biopsies at baseline and at 4 and 24 weeks of treatment, with a later scalp biopsy in several patients. Scalp clonality was compared across normal scalp (n=4), patchy alopecia areata scalp (n=8), and alopecia totalis/universalis scalp (n=8). The RNA source kit depended on sample type: the PAXgene miRNA kit for fixed scalp, the miRNeasy kit for PBMCs, and the RNeasy kit for mouse skin. TCRbeta CDR3 regions were amplified by immunoSEQ multiplex PCR with 35 Vbeta forward and 13 Jbeta reverse primers. The paper's findings and limits, for the study overall: Lesional scalp, especially in alopecia totalis/universalis, showed higher clonality and more expanded CD8+ clones than normal scalp, suggesting antigenic drive. Shared TCR sequences between patients were less evident than in mice, which may be partly attributable to HLA diversity in the patient population. Unlike mouse skin, which is dominated by gammadelta T cells, normal human skin has resident alphabeta T cells that are also sequenced, and this complicates analysis of the scalp TCR repertoire.

The time point label for this specimen denotes: baseline before oral tofacitinib. Lesional scalp punch biopsies and peripheral blood were collected from alopecia areata patients. PBMCs were isolated by density centrifugation and stained for CD3, CD4 and CD8, and CD4+ and CD8+ T cells were sorted on a FACSAria. The library was obtained by the immunoSEQ multiplex PCR assay. For TCR sequencing, RNA was extracted from every sample and reverse transcribed into cDNA to serve as template. SuperScript III was used to make first-strand cDNA, primed with a 2:1 mix of oligo-dT and random hexamers. A synthetic immune receptor repertoire was used to assess amplification bias, and residual bias was removed computationally. The authors processed their data as follows. Raw reads were preprocessed to remove errors, and CDR3 was defined according to IMGT conventions as the region from the conserved cysteine to phenylalanine. Clonality was computed as 1 minus the Shannon entropy, with the entropy normalized by log2 of the number of productive unique TCRs. Scalp TCRbeta sequences were cross-referenced with sorted blood CD4 and CD8 repertoires so that the CD4 or CD8 identity of scalp clones could be inferred. TCRdb provides this immuneACCESS table in a form limited to in-frame rearrangements. Some clones are lacking; in checked studies, under half of them reflect an unresolved V gene, and why the rest are absent is not known. V and J calls and clone size follow that table, whereas D and trimming were derived from the DNA. For this sample the table gives roughly 150,000 clones, of which about 87% were detected only once. Of the sample, approximately 15% falls within the top ten clones.

CDR1 and CDR2 are read off the germline V gene as SQVTM and ANQGSEA. For this chain, trimming is 6 bases at the V end and 6 bases at the J end, and the number of junction bases without a gene match is 13. The CDR3, from cysteine to phenylalanine, totals 14 residues. The sequence is cut down to CDR3 DNA, 42 bases in frame from base 1. For this clone: This clone's antigen is unknown. Qualities for individual bases were not recorded, and no much larger clone is one base off.

The sample here was CD8+ T cells sorted from blood, taken at week 0. The V and J segments used are TRBV29-1 and TRBJ2-5, and TRBD1 aligns with 7 junction nucleotides. This clonotype originated in a human donor with alopecia areata. The DNA reads TGCAGCGTCGCGACAGGGCCTGGAAAGAAGACCCAGTACTTC. Its protein is CSVATGPGKKTQYF.